The clone carrying this TCR beta chain has just a few counts. Its antigen remains unknown. A universal primer site and UMIs were added as TCR cDNA was made by 5'RACE template switching. TCRdb re-called the 5' RACE reads through MiXCR, storing one row per CDR3 protein. The sample comprises 450,000 to 650,000 distinct CDR3 sequences, approximately 13% of which are singletons, and more than 13% rests with the top ten. The sample comes from a study of T cells after yellow fever vaccination. Study overall: The fractions with low cell numbers were processed using SMART-Seq v4 Ultra Low Input. Study findings and constraints: A large majority of primary-vaccination clones showed up again after the booster (roughly 96% CD4, 75% to 90% CD8). Bulk-population clonotypes that are abundant could appear as contaminants in FACS-sorted repertoires.

The sample was PBMCs, taken on the day of the yellow fever booster vaccination. The receptor's source is a man aged 25 to 40 who received the YFV17D yellow fever vaccine.

CDR3: CASSLVRGAEGYTF. Here the CDR3 DNA reads TGCGCCAGCAGCTTGGTCCGGGGGGCTGAGGGCTACACCTTC. The V call is TRBV5-1, the J call TRBJ1-2, with a tentative D call TRBD1 (6 bases). The V gene lost 0 bases and the J gene lost 8 bases, with 14 bases spanning the gap. This CDR3 has 14 amino acids. Germline values: CDR1 SGHRS, CDR2 YFSETQ.